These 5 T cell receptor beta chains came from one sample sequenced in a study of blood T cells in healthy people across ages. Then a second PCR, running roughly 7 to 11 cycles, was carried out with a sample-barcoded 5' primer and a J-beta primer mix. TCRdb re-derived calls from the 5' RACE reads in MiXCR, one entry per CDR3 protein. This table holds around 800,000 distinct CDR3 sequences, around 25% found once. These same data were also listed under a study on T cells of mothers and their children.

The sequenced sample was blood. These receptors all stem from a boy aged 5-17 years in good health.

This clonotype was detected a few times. CDR3 region: CASSEEKTQYF. The CDR3 DNA reads as TGCGCCAGCAGTGAAGAAAAGACCCAGTACTTC. V usage is TRBV5-1 and J usage is TRBJ2-5, with D unclear. Germline V gene data show CDR1 as SGHRS and CDR2 as YFSETQ. V was trimmed by 5 bases and J by 6 bases, leaving 8 bases between them. The CDR3 spans 11 residues.

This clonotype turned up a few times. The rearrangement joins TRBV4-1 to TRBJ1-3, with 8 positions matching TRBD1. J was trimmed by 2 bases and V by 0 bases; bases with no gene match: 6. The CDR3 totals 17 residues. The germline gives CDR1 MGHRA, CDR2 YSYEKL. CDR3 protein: CASSQDLRTGTGNTIYF. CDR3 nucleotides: TGCGCCAGCAGCCAAGATTTGAGGACAGGGACTGGAAACACCATATATTTT.

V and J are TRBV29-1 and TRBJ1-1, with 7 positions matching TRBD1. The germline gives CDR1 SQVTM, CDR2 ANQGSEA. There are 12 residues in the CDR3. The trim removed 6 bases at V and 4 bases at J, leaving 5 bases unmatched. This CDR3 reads CSVVRGGTEAFF. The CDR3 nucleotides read TGCAGCGTCGTCAGGGGGGGCACTGAAGCTTTCTTT. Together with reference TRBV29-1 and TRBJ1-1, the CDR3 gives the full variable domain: SAVISQKPSRDICQRGTSLTIQCQVDSQVTMMFWYRQQPGQSLTLIATANQGSEATYESGFVIDKFPISRPNLTFSTLTVSNMSPEDSSIYLCSVVRGGTEAFFGQGTRLTVV.

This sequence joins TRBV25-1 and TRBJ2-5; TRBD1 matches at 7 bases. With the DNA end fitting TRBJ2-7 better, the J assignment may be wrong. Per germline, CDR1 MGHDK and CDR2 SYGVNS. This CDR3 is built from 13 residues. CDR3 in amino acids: CASSARGIHEQYF. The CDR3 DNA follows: TGTGCCAGCAGTGCCAGGGGGATACACGAGCAGTACTTC.

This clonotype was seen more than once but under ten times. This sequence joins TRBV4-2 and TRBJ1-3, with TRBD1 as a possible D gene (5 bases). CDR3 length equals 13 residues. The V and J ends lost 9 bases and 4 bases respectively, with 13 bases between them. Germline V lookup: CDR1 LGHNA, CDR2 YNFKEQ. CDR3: CASWGGVGNTIYF. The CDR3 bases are TGTGCCAGTTGGGGCGGAGTAGGAAACACCATATATTTT.